The next 25 T cell receptor beta chains were all read from a single sample in a study of CD8 T cells in ankylosing spondylitis. Whole-study results and caveats: What appeared characteristic of ankylosing spondylitis blood was a TCR beta motif of seven to nine highly homologous variants.

TCRdb called the 5' RACE reads again in MiXCR, with one record for every CDR3 protein. The table lists 100,000 or so distinct CDR3 sequences, roughly 9% of them singletons. No cognate antigen is known for these TCRs. Sequences were obtained from blood, either unsorted or a sorted T cell fraction (not recorded which). All receptors derive from a male donor with ankylosing spondylitis.

This clonotype was detected many times. The V call is TRBV3-1, the J call TRBJ1-6; D possibly corresponds to TRBD1 (5 bases). The CDR3 contains 17 residues. With 0 bases removed from V and 0 bases from J, the gap between germline ends came to 9 bases. Germline assignment: CDR1 LGHDT and CDR2 YNNKEL (reference sequence). CDR3 amino acids: CASSQEGHSSYNSPLHF. The CDR3 DNA is TGTGCCAGCAGCCAAGAAGGACACAGCTCCTATAATTCACCCCTCCACTTT.

In its sample, this clonotype was seen a few times. The CDR3: CASQPGGTVGELFF. In nucleotides, the CDR3 is TGTGCCAGCCAACCCGGAGGAACTGTGGGGGAGCTGTTTTTT. This sequence joins TRBV18 and TRBJ2-2; a possible D gene is TRBD2 (5 bases). Germline V gene data show CDR1 as KGHSH and CDR2 as LQKENI. This CDR3 comprises 14 residues. V dropped 8 bases and J dropped 8 bases, with 18 bases sitting between them.

V is TRBV5-6 and J is TRBJ2-7; a possible D gene is TRBD2 (5 bases). CDR1 and CDR2 (germline): SGHDT, YYEEEE. There are 14 residues in the CDR3. Trimming stripped 4 bases from V and 0 bases from J, with 11 bases between. The CDR3 region has the DNA TGTGCCAGCAGCCCGGACTCCTACTCCTACGAGCAGTACTTC. Encoded protein: CASSPDSYSYEQYF.

V is TRBV15 and J is TRBJ2-1, with D possibly TRBD2 on 6 matching bases. V was shortened by 1 base and J by 5 bases, with 18 bases between the two germline ends. This CDR3 is 17 amino acids long. Germline CDR1 reads LNHNV; CDR2 reads YYDKDF (reference sequence). The CDR3: CATSRGYDGSPHNEQFF. The CDR3 nucleotides read TGTGCCACCAGCAGAGGTTACGACGGGAGCCCCCACAATGAGCAGTTCTTC.

This clonotype was recorded at least ten times. The chain is built from TRBV7-9 and TRBJ2-1, with TRBD2 matching over 12 bases. Germline lookup yields CDR1 SEHNR and CDR2 FQNEAQ (reference sequence). The CDR3 sequence is 16 residues long. The ends lost 6 bases at V and 3 bases at J; junction bases unmatched: 6. The DNA of the CDR3 is TGTGCCAGCAGACTCCGACTAGCGGGGGTCTACAATGAGCAGTTCTTC. It encodes CASRLRLAGVYNEQFF.

Here the CDR3 DNA reads TGTGCCAGCAGCCGGAGACAGGGAACTGAAGCTTTCTTT. Protein: CASSRRQGTEAFF. J is TRBJ1-1 and V is TRBV7-9, with 7 bases that match TRBD1. Per germline, CDR1 SEHNR and CDR2 FQNEAQ (reference sequence). The CDR3 covers 13 residues. V lost 5 bases to trimming and J lost 5 bases; unmatched junction nucleotides: 5.

The sample holds a few counts of this clonotype. The chain recombines TRBV5-5 with TRBJ2-1; D might be TRBD2 (7 bases). Germline CDR1 SGHKS, CDR2 YYEKEE (reference sequence). V was shortened by 2 bases and J by 3 bases, with 12 bases between the two germline ends. The CDR3 covers 15 residues. The CDR3 spells CASSLGGALYNEQFF. The CDR3 coding sequence is TGTGCCAGCAGCTTAGGGGGGGCCCTCTACAATGAGCAGTTCTTC.

Only a few counts were recorded for this clonotype. The chain links TRBV9 to TRBJ2-1; TRBD1 is a possible D gene (5 bases). Trimming stripped 7 bases from V and 6 bases from J, with 26 bases between. The CDR3 covers 17 residues. The V gene's germline CDR1 is SGDLS and CDR2 YYNGEE. CDR3 loop: CASAFGATIGFGNEQFF. The CDR3 coding sequence is TGTGCCAGCGCTTTTGGGGCTACCATAGGCTTCGGCAATGAGCAGTTCTTC.

The chain has TRBV13 and TRBJ2-7, with 8 positions matching TRBD2. Germline CDR1 reads PRHDT; CDR2 reads FYEKMQ (reference sequence). Trimming at V came to 6 bases and at J to 3 bases, leaving 13 bases not matched to a gene. The CDR3 consists of 16 residues. The CDR3 reads CASSSNMLAGFYEQYF. The CDR3 nucleotides are TGTGCCAGCAGTTCGAACATGCTAGCGGGCTTCTACGAGCAGTACTTC.

The genes are TRBV30 and TRBJ2-3; 10 nucleotides line up with TRBD2. J lost 4 bases, V lost 5 bases, and 9 bases had no gene match. The CDR3 runs to 15 residues. Germline V CDR1 and CDR2: GTSNPN, SVGIG (reference sequence). CDR3 sequence: CAWLRLAGEADTQYF. CDR3 coding DNA: TGTGCCTGGCTAAGGCTAGCGGGAGAGGCAGATACGCAGTATTTT.

This clonotype was counted at least ten times. This chain connects TRBV12-3 or TRBV12-4 to TRBJ2-5; a weak D match, TRBD1 (5 bases). Deletions cut 2 bases from V and 0 bases from J, with 10 bases between. The CDR3 sequence is 15 residues long. The CDR3 protein is CASSLTGDNQETQYF. The CDR3 coding sequence is TGTGCCAGCAGTTTAACAGGAGATAACCAAGAGACCCAGTACTTC.

In DNA form, the CDR3 reads TGTGCCAGCTCGAGACTAGCGGGAGCGGGGAATGAGCAGTTCTTC. The encoded protein is CASSRLAGAGNEQFF. This chain uses TRBV18 with TRBJ2-1, with 12 bases fitting TRBD2. The V segment lost 6 bases and the J segment 7 bases; nucleotides outside the gene matches: 7. The CDR3 sequence is 15 residues long. Germline assignment: CDR1 KGHSH and CDR2 LQKENI.

This clonotype showed up many times. CDR3 protein: CSVAGTQDGNEQFF. The CDR3 nucleotides read TGCAGCGTGGCCGGGACGCAAGATGGGAATGAGCAGTTCTTC. The chain has TRBV29-1 and TRBJ2-1, with D tentatively TRBD1 or TRBD2 (5 bases each). The V end was cut by 6 bases, the J end by 7 bases, with 19 bases between. Germline CDR1 reads SQVTM; CDR2 reads ANQGSEA. This CDR3 comprises 14 residues.

This clonotype was recorded at least ten times. J is TRBJ1-1 and V is TRBV15; a possible D gene is TRBD1 (5 bases). The CDR3 has 13 residues. V shed 6 bases and J shed 6 bases, with 14 bases lying between them. Germline assignment: CDR1 LNHNV and CDR2 YYDKDF (reference sequence). Written as DNA, the CDR3 is TGTGCCACCAGTCTCCGATCAGGGCCTGAAGCTTTCTTT. Its protein is CATSLRSGPEAFF.

In this sample, this clonotype turned up a few times. The gene calls are TRBV12-3 or TRBV12-4 and TRBJ2-7; unclear D gene. Trimming cost V 0 bases and J 0 bases, with 9 bases left between them. This CDR3 has 15 amino acids. The CDR3 reads CASSLASGGSYEQYF. The CDR3 DNA reads as TGTGCCAGCAGTTTAGCCTCCGGCGGCTCCTACGAGCAGTACTTC.

This clonotype was seen only a few times. The chain links TRBV24-1 to TRBJ2-5, with TRBD1 matching 9 bases. Germline loops: CDR1 KGHDR, CDR2 SFDVKD. The CDR3 spans 15 residues. The ends lost 5 bases at V and 5 bases at J; junction bases unmatched: 8. The CDR3 region has the DNA TGTGCCACCAGTGTCCTGGGACAGGGAGATGAGACCCAGTACTTC. Protein sequence: CATSVLGQGDETQYF.

This clonotype was picked up a small number of times. The chain links TRBV5-5 to TRBJ2-2; D could derive from TRBD1 or TRBD2 (5 bases each). V lost 4 bases and J 5 bases, leaving 12 bases between the germline ends. CDR1 is SGHKS and CDR2 is YYEKEE in the germline V gene (reference sequence). The CDR3 is 14 amino acids. CDR3 sequence reads: CASSPSWGTGELFF. CDR3 sequence (DNA): TGTGCCAGCAGCCCGTCCTGGGGGACCGGGGAGCTGTTTTTT. Complete variable domain (other parts from reference TRBV5-5 and TRBJ2-2): DAGVTQSPTHLIKTRGQQVTLRCSPISGHKSVSWYQQVLGQGPQFIFQYYEKEERGRGNFPDRFSARQFPNYSSELNVNALLLGDSALYLCASSPSWGTGELFFGEGSRLTVL.

This clonotype came up a few times. The junction departs from germline at one end; a sequencing error may be responsible. V is TRBV11-2 and J is TRBJ2-1; a weak D match, TRBD2 (5 bases). In germline, CDR1 is SGHAT, CDR2 FQNNGV. The CDR3 covers 15 residues. CDR3 DNA sequence: TGTGCCAGCAGCATAGAGGGCAGGCCCTACAATGAGCAGTTCTTC. Translated, it gives CASSIEGRPYNEQFF.

The gene calls are TRBV29-1 and TRBJ2-5; D possibly corresponds to TRBD2 (6 bases). CDR1 is SQVTM, CDR2 ANQGSEA, per germline. CDR3 length: 13 residues. The germline V and J ends were trimmed by 4 bases and 4 bases, with 13 bases remaining between them. The chain's CDR3 is CSVVGGGGETQYF. The CDR3 nucleotides are TGCAGCGTTGTGGGGGGAGGTGGAGAGACCCAGTACTTC.

This clonotype was seen at least ten times. The chain couples TRBV11-2 to TRBJ2-1, with TRBD1 matching over 7 bases. CDR3 length: 12 residues. V gave up 5 bases and J gave up 8 bases; unmatched junction bases: 3. The V gene's germline CDR1 is SGHAT and CDR2 FQNNGV. The CDR3 reads CASSGDRDEQFF. The CDR3 nucleotides read TGTGCCAGCAGCGGCGACAGGGATGAGCAGTTCTTC. Looking up the rest from reference TRBV11-2 and TRBJ2-1 gives the full variable domain: EAGVAQSPRYKIIEKRQSVAFWCNPISGHATLYWYQQILGQGPKLLIQFQNNGVVDDSQLPKDRFSAERLKGVDSTLKIQPAKLEDSAVYLCASSGDRDEQFFGPGTRLTVL.

Only a few counts were recorded for this clonotype. The CDR3 DNA is TGTGCCAGCAGCGCAGGCGAGACCCAGTACTTC. It translates to CASSAGETQYF. The chain has TRBV11-2 and TRBJ2-5; D is uncertain. The CDR3 is made up of 11 amino acids. Germline assignment: CDR1 SGHAT and CDR2 FQNNGV. V was pared by 5 bases and J by 5 bases, with 6 bases between. The full variable domain, its missing parts supplied by reference TRBV11-2 and TRBJ2-5, is EAGVAQSPRYKIIEKRQSVAFWCNPISGHATLYWYQQILGQGPKLLIQFQNNGVVDDSQLPKDRFSAERLKGVDSTLKIQPAKLEDSAVYLCASSAGETQYFGPGTRLLVL.

There are many counts of this clonotype. The V gene is TRBV12-3 or TRBV12-4, the J gene TRBJ2-7; D perhaps matches TRBD2 (7 bases). CDR3 length: 15 residues. Between the trimmed V and J ends, which lost 7 bases and 0 bases, there was a span of 16 bases. The CDR3 reads CASTKGGGNSYEQYF. The CDR3 DNA sequence: TGTGCCAGCACCAAGGGGGGAGGGAACTCCTACGAGCAGTACTTC.

The table lists this clonotype with many counts. The chain uses TRBV19 and TRBJ1-1; D call uncertain. Germline CDR1 is LNHDA and CDR2 is SQIVND (reference sequence). The CDR3 consists of 14 residues. V was cut by 5 bases and J by 0 bases, with 10 bases left in between. CDR3 bases: TGTGCCAGTAGTTTTCCCGGGATGAACACTGAAGCTTTCTTT. It codes for CASSFPGMNTEAFF.

This clonotype turned up a few times. CDR3 coding DNA: TGTGCCAGCAGCTACCACAGGGACCTAAACACTGAAGCTTTCTTT. It encodes CASSYHRDLNTEAFF. V and J are TRBV5-6 and TRBJ1-1; D may be TRBD1 (6 bases). The V gene's germline CDR1 is SGHDT and CDR2 YYEEEE. Trimming took 3 bases from V and 2 from J, leaving 14 bases between them. This CDR3 contains 15 residues.

This clonotype has ten or more counts. The DNA for the CDR3 is TGTGCCAGCAGTGAAGCGCGGGAGCCAGATACGCAGTATTTT. Translated: CASSEAREPDTQYF. The chain uses TRBV6-1 and TRBJ2-3; the match to TRBD2 covers 7 bases. Germline V gives CDR1 MNHNS, CDR2 SASEGT. V gave up 0 bases and J gave up 4 bases; unmatched junction bases: 1. The CDR3 spans 14 residues.